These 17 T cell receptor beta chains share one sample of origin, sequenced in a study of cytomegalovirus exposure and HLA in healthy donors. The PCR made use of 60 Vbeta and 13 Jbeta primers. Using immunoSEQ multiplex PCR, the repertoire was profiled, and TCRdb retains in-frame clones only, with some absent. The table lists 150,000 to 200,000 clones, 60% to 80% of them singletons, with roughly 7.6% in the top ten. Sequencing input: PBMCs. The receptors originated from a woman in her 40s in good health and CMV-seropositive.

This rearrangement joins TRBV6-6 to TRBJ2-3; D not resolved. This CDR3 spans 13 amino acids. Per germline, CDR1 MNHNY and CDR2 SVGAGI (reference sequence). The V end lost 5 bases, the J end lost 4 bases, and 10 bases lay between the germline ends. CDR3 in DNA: TGTGCCAGCAGTCTCTCTTATCCAGATACGCAGTATTTT. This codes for CASSLSYPDTQYF.

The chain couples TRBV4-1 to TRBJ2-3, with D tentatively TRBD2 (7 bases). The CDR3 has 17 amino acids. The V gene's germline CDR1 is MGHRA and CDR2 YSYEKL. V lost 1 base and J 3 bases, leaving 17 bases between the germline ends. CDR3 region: CASSQVWVGGGTDTQYF. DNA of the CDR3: TGCGCCAGCAGCCAAGTATGGGTGGGAGGGGGAACAGATACGCAGTATTTT.

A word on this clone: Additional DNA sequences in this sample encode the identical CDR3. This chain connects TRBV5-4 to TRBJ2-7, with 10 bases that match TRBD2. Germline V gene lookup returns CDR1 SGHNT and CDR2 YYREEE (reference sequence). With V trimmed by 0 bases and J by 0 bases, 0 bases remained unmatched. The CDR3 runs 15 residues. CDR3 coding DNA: TGTGCCAGCAGCTTGGGGACTAGCGGCTCCTACGAGCAGTACTTC. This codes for CASSLGTSGSYEQYF.

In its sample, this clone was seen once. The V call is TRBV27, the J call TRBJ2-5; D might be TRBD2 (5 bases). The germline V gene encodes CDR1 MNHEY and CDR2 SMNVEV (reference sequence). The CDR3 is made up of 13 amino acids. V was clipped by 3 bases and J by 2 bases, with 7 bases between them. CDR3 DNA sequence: TGTGCCAGCAGTTTGGACTCACAAGAGACCCAGTACTTC. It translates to CASSLDSQETQYF.

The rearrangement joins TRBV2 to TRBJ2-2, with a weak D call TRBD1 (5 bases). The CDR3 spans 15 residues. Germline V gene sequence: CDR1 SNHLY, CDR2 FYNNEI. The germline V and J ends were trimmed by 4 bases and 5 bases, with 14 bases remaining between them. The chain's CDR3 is CASSVYTTATGELFF. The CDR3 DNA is TGTGCCAGCAGTGTCTATACGACAGCTACCGGGGAGCTGTTTTTT. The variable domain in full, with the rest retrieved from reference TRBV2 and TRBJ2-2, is EPEVTQTPSHQVTQMGQEVILRCVPISNHLYFYWYRQILGQKVEFLVSFYNNEISEKSEIFDDQFSVERPDGSNFTLKIRSTKLEDSAMYFCASSVYTTATGELFFGEGSRLTVL.

The CDR3 sequence is CASTLTGGYGYTF. The CDR3 bases are TGTGCCAGCACCCTGACAGGGGGTTATGGCTACACCTTC. The V gene is TRBV28, the J gene TRBJ1-2, with 9 positions matching TRBD1. CDR1 is MDHEN and CDR2 is SYDVKM in the germline V gene. J was trimmed by 5 bases and V by 7 bases; bases with no gene match: 5. The CDR3 contains 13 residues.

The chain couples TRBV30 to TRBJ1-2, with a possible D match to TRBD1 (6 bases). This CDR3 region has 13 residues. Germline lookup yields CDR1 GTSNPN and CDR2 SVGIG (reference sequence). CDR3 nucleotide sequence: TGTGCGAACGGACAGAATTTTAACTATGGCTACACCTTC. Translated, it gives CANGQNFNYGYTF.

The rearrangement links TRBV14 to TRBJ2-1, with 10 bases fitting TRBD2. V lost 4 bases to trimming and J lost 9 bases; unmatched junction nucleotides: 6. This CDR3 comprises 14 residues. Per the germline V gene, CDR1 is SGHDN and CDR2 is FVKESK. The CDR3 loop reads CASSPSSGSLEQFF. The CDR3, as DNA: TGTGCCAGCAGCCCATCTAGCGGGAGCCTTGAGCAGTTCTTC.

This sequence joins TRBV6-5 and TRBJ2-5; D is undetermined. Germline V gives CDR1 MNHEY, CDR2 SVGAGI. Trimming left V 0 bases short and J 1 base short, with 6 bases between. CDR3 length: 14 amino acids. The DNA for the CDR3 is TGTGCCAGCAGTTACTCGCCGGGCCAAGAGACCCAGTACTTC. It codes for CASSYSPGQETQYF.

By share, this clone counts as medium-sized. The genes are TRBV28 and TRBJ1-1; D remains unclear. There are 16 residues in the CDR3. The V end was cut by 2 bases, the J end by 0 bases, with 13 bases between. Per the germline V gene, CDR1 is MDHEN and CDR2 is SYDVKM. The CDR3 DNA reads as TGTGCCAGCAGTTTAGAGGGCCAGGCCCTGAACACTGAAGCTTTCTTT. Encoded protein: CASSLEGQALNTEAFF.

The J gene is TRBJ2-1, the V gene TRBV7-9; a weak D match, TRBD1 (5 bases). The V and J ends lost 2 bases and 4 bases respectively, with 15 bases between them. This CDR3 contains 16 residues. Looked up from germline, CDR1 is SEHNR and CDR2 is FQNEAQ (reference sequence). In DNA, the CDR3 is TGTGCCAGCAGCTTATCGGTGGGGCGAGGTTACAATGAGCAGTTCTTC. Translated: CASSLSVGRGYNEQFF.

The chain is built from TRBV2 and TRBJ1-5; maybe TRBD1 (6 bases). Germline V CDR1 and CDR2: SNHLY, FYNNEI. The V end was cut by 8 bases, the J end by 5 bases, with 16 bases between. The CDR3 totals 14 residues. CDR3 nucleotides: TGTGCCAGCCACCTACAGGGCCGGGATCAGCCCCAGCATTTT. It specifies CASHLQGRDQPQHF.

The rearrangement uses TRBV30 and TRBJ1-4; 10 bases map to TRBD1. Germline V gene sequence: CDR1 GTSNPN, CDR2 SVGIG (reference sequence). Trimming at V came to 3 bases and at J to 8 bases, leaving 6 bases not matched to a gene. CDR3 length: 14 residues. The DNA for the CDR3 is TGTGCCTGGAGCCGACAGGGGGCTCGAGAAAAACTGTTTTTT. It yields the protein CAWSRQGAREKLFF.

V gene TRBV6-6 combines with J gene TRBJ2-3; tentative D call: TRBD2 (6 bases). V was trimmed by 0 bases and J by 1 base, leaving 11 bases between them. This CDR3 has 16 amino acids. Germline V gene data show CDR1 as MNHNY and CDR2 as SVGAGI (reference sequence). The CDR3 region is CASSYSRGDGTDTQYF. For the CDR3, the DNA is TGTGCCAGCAGTTACTCTCGCGGGGACGGCACAGATACGCAGTATTTT.

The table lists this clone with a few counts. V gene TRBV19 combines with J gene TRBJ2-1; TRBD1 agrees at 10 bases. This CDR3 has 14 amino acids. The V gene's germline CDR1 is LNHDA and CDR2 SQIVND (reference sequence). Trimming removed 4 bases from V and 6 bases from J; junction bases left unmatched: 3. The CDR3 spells CASSRDRGVNEQFF. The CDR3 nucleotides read TGTGCCAGTAGTAGGGACAGGGGTGTCAATGAGCAGTTCTTC. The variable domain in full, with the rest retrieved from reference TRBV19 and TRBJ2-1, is DGGITQSPKYLFRKEGQNVTLSCEQNLNHDAMYWYRQDPGQGLRLIYYSQIVNDFQKGDIAEGYSVSREKKESFPLTVTSAQKNPTAFYLCASSRDRGVNEQFFGPGTRLTVL.

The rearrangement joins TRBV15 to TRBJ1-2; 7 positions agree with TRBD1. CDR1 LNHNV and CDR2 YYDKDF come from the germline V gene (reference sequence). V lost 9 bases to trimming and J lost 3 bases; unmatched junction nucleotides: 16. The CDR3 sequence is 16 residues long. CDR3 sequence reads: CATLNLGAGTDYGYTF. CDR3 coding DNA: TGTGCCACGCTCAACCTGGGGGCCGGGACAGACTATGGCTACACCTTC.

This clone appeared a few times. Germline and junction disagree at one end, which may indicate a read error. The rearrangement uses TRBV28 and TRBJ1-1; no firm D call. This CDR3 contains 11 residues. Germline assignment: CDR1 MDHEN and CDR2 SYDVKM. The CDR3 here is CASSLDTEAFF. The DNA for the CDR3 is TGTGCCAGCAGTCTCGACACCGAAGCTTTCTTT.